These T cell receptor beta chains were read from a single sample in a study of post-analysis software for immune sequencing data. TCRdb processed the PCR reads anew with MiXCR; each CDR3 protein has one entry. Counted here are 650,000 to 850,000 distinct CDR3 sequences, about 43% occurring once; the ten biggest clones make up 4.9%. The sequencing input was blood. All receptors come from a girl aged 5-17 years with multiple sclerosis. CDR3s include the opening cysteine and the closing phenylalanine or tryptophan. D genes are given only for firm matches. Clone sizes are given selectively: once, few, many, or a class where the clone is expanded.

>TRBJ2-3|TRBD2|NA|TRBV20-1
CSASLSGGPGGTDTQYF
TGCAGTGCTAGTCTTAGCGGGGGCCCCGGTGGCACAGATACGCAGTATTTT
>TRBJ1-2|NA|NA|TRBV12-3/TRBV12-4
CASSSSDYGYTF
TGTGCCAGCAGTAGTAGCGACTATGGCTACACCTTC
>TRBJ2-5|NA|once|TRBV25-1
CASSGSMRETQYF
TGTGCCAGCAGCGGGTCCATGCGCGAGACCCAGTACTTC
>TRBJ2-3|TRBD1|few|TRBV10-3
CAISGLIPGQGTFYSTDTQYF
TGTGCCATCAGTGGACTCATACCGGGACAGGGAACATTTTACAGCACAGATACGCAGTATTTT
>TRBJ2-7|NA|NA|TRBV20-1
CSARFQGKDYEQYF
TGCAGTGCTAGGTTCCAGGGGAAAGACTACGAGCAGTACTTC
>TRBJ2-3|NA|NA|TRBV29-1
CGATQGAQYF
TGCGGCGCTACCCAGGGAGCGCAGTATTTT
>TRBJ2-7|TRBD1|NA|TRBV29-1
CSVADRGPYEQYF
TGCAGCGTGGCAGACAGGGGACCCTACGAGCAGTACTTC
>TRBJ2-7|NA|NA|TRBV20-1
CSARVAAGLSYEQYF
TGCAGTGCTAGAGTGGCGGCAGGGCTCTCCTACGAGCAGTACTTC
>TRBJ2-1|TRBD2|few|TRBV7-9
CASSLIAGLYNEQFF
TGTGCCAGCAGCTTAATAGCGGGCTTGTACAATGAGCAGTTCTTC
>TRBJ2-5|TRBD2|NA|TRBV7-2
CASSLEGTSRRETQYF
TGTGCCAGCAGCTTAGAGGGGACTAGCAGACGAGAGACCCAGTACTTC
>TRBJ2-3|TRBD2|NA|TRBV28
CASSFPGLAGGPGDTQYF
TGTGCCAGCAGTTTCCCCGGACTAGCGGGAGGGCCGGGAGATACGCAGTATTTT
>TRBJ2-7|NA|few|TRBV12-3/TRBV12-4
CASSRRAAESYEQYF
TGTGCCAGCAGTCGAAGGGCGGCTGAGTCCTACGAGCAGTACTTC
>TRBJ1-1|TRBD1|NA|TRBV6-6
CASKGAASIEAFF
TGTGCCAGCAAGGGGGCAGCTAGCATTGAAGCTTTCTTT
>TRBJ2-3|TRBD2|few|TRBV28
CASSLTGTRTDTQYF
TGTGCCAGCAGTTTGACCGGGACTAGGACAGATACGCAGTATTTT
>TRBJ2-3|NA|NA|TRBV24-1
CATSGENTDTQYF
TGTGCCACCTCAGGTGAAAACACAGATACGCAGTATTTT
>TRBJ2-1|NA|NA|TRBV7-6
CASSLGLQNEQFF
TGTGCCAGCAGCTTGGGCTTACAAAATGAGCAGTTCTTC
>TRBJ2-1|NA|NA|TRBV7-8
CASSSRRDNEQFF
TGTGCCAGCAGCTCCAGACGGGACAATGAGCAGTTCTTC
>TRBJ2-7|NA|NA|TRBV20-1
CSAGQGGDEQYF
TGCAGTGCTGGCCAGGGAGGTGACGAGCAGTACTTC
>TRBJ2-1|NA|few|TRBV4-1
CASSQEGGSSYNEQFF
TGCGCCAGCAGCCAAGAAGGGGGTTCCTCCTACAATGAGCAGTTCTTC
>TRBJ2-1|TRBD2|NA|TRBV24-1
CATSEVSGRTYNEQFF
TGTGCCACCAGTGAAGTTAGCGGGAGAACGTACAATGAGCAGTTCTTC
>TRBJ2-3|NA|NA|TRBV10-3
CAIREGTFRTDTQYF
TGTGCCATCAGAGAGGGGACTTTCCGCACAGATACGCAGTATTTT
>TRBJ2-3|NA|NA|TRBV10-3
CATAEAGTDTQYF
TGTGCCACCGCTGAAGCAGGGACAGATACGCAGTATTTT
>TRBJ2-6|TRBD1|few|TRBV2
CASSSTGGAGANVLTF
TGTGCCAGCAGTTCAACAGGGGGCGCTGGGGCCAACGTCCTGACTTTC
>TRBJ2-7|NA|once|TRBV5-1
CASSLVGISYEQYF
TGCGCCAGCAGCTTGGTAGGGATTTCCTACGAGCAGTACTTC